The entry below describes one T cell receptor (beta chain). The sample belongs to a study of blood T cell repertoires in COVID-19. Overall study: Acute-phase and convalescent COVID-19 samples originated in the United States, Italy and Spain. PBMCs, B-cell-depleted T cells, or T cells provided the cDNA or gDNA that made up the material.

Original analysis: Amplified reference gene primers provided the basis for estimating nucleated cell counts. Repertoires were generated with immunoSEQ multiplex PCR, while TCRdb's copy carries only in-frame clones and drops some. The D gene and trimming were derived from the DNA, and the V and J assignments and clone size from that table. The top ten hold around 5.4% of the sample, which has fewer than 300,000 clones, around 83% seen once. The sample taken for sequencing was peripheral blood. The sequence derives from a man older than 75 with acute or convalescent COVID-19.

CDR3: CASGAPFYNEQFF. Written as DNA, the CDR3 is TGTGCCAGCGGGGCCCCCTTTTACAATGAGCAGTTCTTC. The chain joins TRBV28 to TRBJ2-1, with D maybe TRBD1 (5 bases). Deletions cut 8 bases from V and 4 bases from J, with 12 bases between. Germline-derived CDR1 and CDR2 are MDHEN and SYDVKM. The CDR3 is made up of 13 amino acids.